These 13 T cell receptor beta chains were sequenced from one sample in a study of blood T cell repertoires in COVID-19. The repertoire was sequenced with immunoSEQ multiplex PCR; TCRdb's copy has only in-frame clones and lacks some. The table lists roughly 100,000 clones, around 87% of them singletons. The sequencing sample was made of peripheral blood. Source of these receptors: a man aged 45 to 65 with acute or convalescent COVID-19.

The DNA for the CDR3 is TGTGCCAGTAGTATTATGACAGGGGAGGGAGAGACCCAGTACTTC. This sequence encodes CASSIMTGEGETQYF. The genes are TRBV19 and TRBJ2-5; D possibly corresponds to TRBD1 (8 bases). The V gene's germline CDR1 is LNHDA and CDR2 SQIVND (reference sequence). Trimming left V 3 bases short and J 4 bases short, with 15 bases between. The CDR3 contains 15 residues.

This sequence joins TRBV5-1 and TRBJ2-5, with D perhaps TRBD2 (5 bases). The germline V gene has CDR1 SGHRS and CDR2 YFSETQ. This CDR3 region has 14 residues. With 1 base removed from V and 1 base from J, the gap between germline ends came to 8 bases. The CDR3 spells CASSLTGFQETQYF. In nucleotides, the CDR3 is TGCGCCAGCAGCTTGACGGGGTTCCAAGAGACCCAGTACTTC.

The CDR3 loop reads CASSPGDQLHTQYF. The CDR3 region has the DNA TGTGCCAGCAGCCCGGGGGACCAGCTCCATACGCAGTATTTT. The chain has TRBV6-5 and TRBJ2-3; a weak D match, TRBD2 (6 bases). V lost 6 bases, J lost 7 bases, and 17 bases lay in between. Germline-derived CDR1 and CDR2 are MNHEY and SVGAGI. The CDR3 has 14 residues.

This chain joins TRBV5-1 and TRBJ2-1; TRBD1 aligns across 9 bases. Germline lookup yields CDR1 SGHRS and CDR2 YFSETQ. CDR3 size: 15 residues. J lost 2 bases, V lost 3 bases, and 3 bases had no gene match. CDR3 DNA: TGCGCCAGCAGCTCACAGGGGGCTACCTACAATGAGCAGTTCTTC. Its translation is CASSSQGATYNEQFF.

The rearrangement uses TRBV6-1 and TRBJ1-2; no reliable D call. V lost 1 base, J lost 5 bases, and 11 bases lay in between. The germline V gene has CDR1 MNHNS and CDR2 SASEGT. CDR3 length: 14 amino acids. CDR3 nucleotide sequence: TGTGCCAGCAGTGAAGGTTTGAGAAAATATGGCTACACCTTC. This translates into CASSEGLRKYGYTF.

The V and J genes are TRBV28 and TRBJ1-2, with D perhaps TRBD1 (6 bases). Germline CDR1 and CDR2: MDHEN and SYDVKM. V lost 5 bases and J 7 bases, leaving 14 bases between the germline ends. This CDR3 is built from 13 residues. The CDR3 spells CASSRGKEGGYTF. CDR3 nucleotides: TGTGCCAGCAGTAGGGGGAAAGAGGGTGGCTACACCTTC.

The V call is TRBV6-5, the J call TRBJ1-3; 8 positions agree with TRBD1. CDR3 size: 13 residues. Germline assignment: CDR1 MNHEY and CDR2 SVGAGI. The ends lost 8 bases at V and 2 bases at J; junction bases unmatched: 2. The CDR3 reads CASGRGPGNTIYF. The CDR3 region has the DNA TGTGCCAGCGGCAGGGGGCCTGGAAACACCATATATTTT.

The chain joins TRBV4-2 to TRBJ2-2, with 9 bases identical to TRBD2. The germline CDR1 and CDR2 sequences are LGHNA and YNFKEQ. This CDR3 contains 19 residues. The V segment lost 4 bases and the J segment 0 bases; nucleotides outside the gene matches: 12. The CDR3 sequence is CASSLPAASGTTNTGELFF. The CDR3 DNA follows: TGTGCCAGCAGCCTTCCCGCAGCTAGCGGGACAACGAACACCGGGGAGCTGTTTTTT.

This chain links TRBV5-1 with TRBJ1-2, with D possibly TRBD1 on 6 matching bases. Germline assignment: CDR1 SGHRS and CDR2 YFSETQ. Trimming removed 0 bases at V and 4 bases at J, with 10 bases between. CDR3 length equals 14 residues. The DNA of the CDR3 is TGCGCCAGCAGCTTGGAGACAGGCCTCTATGGCTACACCTTC. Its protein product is CASSLETGLYGYTF. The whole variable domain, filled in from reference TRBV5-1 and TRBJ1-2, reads KAGVTQTPRYLIKTRGQQVTLSCSPISGHRSVSWYQQTPGQGLQFLFEYFSETQRNKGNFPGRFSGRQFSNSRSEMNVSTLELGDSALYLCASSLETGLYGYTFGSGTRLTVV.

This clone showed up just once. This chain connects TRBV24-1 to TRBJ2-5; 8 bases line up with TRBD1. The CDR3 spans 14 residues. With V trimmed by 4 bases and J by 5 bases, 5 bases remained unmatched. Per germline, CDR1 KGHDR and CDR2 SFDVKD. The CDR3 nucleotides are TGTGCCACCAGTGACTCCAGGGGGCGGGAGACCCAGTACTTC. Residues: CATSDSRGRETQYF.

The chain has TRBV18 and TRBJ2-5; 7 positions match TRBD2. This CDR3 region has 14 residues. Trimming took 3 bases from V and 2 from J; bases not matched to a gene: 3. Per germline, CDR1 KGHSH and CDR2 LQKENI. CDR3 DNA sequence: TGTGCCAGCTCACCTCTAGCGGTACAAGAGACCCAGTACTTC. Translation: CASSPLAVQETQYF.

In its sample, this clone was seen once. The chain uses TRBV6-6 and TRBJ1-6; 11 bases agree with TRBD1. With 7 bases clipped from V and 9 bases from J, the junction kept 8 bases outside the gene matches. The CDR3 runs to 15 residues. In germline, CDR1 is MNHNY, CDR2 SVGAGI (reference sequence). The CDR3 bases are TGTGCCAGCACCCTCCGGACAGGGGGCTTTTCACCCCTCCACTTT. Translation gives CASTLRTGGFSPLHF.

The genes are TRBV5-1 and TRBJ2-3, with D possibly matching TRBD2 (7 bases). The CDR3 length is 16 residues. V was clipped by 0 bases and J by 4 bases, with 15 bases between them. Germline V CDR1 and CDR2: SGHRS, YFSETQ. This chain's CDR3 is CASSLVAGASADTQYF. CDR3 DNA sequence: TGCGCCAGCAGCTTGGTCGCGGGGGCGAGCGCAGATACGCAGTATTTT.